This record covers a single TCR beta chain. What antigen it recognizes has not been identified. One base away there is no much larger clone; base qualities are not given. This sample stems from a study of blood T cell repertoires in COVID-19 (dated by TCRdb to the early 2020s). Regarding the complete study: Samples from collaborators originated in the United States, Italy and Spain and spanned both the acute and convalescent phases of COVID-19. The prospective study material was composed of cDNA or gDNA derived from T cells, B-cell-depleted T cells, or PBMCs. Subjects who had been exposed to COVID-19, were actively infected with it, or had recovered from it provided the deeply sampled blood TCRbeta repertoires that made up the dataset. The repertoires were released in a freely available public database intended as a resource for research on the immune response to SARS-CoV-2. The samples were drawn from the first 160 participants of the ongoing ImmuneRACE study and from 950 to 1,500 subjects provided by 6 global collaborators. Nearly every sample came with metadata listing a de-identified subject ID, COVID-19 status, age in years and sex. Where available, HLA class I and class II types were taken from metadata supplied by the sample provider and were not determined by assay-based typing. Paper-wide results and their limitations: The quantity of clinical and demographic metadata differed by source and by participant and was supplied without curation.

TCRbeta CDR3 regions were amplified from genomic DNA by means of the immunoSEQ Assay, a bias-controlled multiplex PCR. The paper's data handling went like this. The number of nucleated cells in each sample was estimated from the amplification of reference gene primers within the assay. To quantify the absolute abundance of each unique TCRbeta CDR3 rearrangement, sequence reads were collapsed and filtered. For each sample, productive Simpson clonality was calculated as the square root of Simpson's diversity index across productive rearrangements. TCRdb took over this immuneACCESS table, retaining in-frame rearrangements with V and J assigned. Such tables are incomplete; in checked studies, under half of the missing clones stem from an unresolved V gene, and the remainder is unexplained. The V and J calls and clone size were taken over from that table, and D and trimming were inferred from the DNA. Within this sample are around 170,000 clones, with around 81% of them counted one time only. About an eighth of the sample is in the top ten clones.

Another Seattle source contributed samples from volunteer blood donors who had recovered from COVID-19. Collaborating institutions collected whole blood in K2EDTA tubes following their own protocols. For TCRbeta analysis, collaborators shipped samples as frozen whole blood, isolated PBMCs, or DNA extracted from either of those sample types. The sample consisted of peripheral blood. The receptor was derived from a man between 65 and 85 years old who had recovered from COVID-19.

The CDR3 region: CASSLVLASGDRGETQYF. The bases read TGTGCCAGCAGCTTAGTTCTGGCTAGCGGGGACCGTGGGGAGACCCAGTACTTC. The V and J segments used are TRBV7-2 and TRBJ2-5; a stretch of 9 junction bases matches TRBD2. From cysteine to phenylalanine, the CDR3 is 18 amino acids long. CDR3 DNA only is kept here, 54 bases in frame from base 1. Taken from the germline V gene, the CDR1 and CDR2 loops are SGHTA and FQGNSA. Here V drops 1 base and J drops 5 bases, and the junction holds 14 bases not matched to any gene.